This T cell receptor (beta chain) was captured by sequencing in a study of control samples from healthy donors and cancer patients. Between the trimmed V and J ends, which lost 0 bases and 4 bases, there was a span of 17 bases. The CDR3 has 16 residues. Germline V lookup: CDR1 SGHKS, CDR2 YYEKEE (reference sequence). Sequencing used immunoSEQ multiplex PCR; TCRdb keeps in-frame clones, though not all of them. This table holds approximately 150,000 clones, about 90% found once. V usage is TRBV5-5 and J usage is TRBJ2-7, with D maybe TRBD1 (5 bases). The specimen sequenced was blood. The source of this sequence is a woman aged 25 to 45 in good health. For the CDR3, the DNA is TGTGCCAGCAGCTTGGCCAGGGCCGCGCTATCGTACGAGCAGTACTTC. Translation: CASSLARAALSYEQYF. Drawing the rest from reference TRBV5-5 and TRBJ2-7, the complete variable domain is DAGVTQSPTHLIKTRGQQVTLRCSPISGHKSVSWYQQVLGQGPQFIFQYYEKEERGRGNFPDRFSARQFPNYSSELNVNALLLGDSALYLCASSLARAALSYEQYFGPGTRLTVT.